This TCR beta chain was sequenced for a study of cytomegalovirus exposure and HLA in healthy donors. V lost 1 base to trimming and J lost 1 base; unmatched junction nucleotides: 7. In germline, CDR1 is MGHRA, CDR2 YSYEKL. The CDR3 is 17 amino acids. Amplification used 60 Vbeta primers and 13 Jbeta primers. Method: immunoSEQ multiplex PCR; TCRdb's copy keeps in-frame clones and lacks some. The repertoire holds 150,000 to 200,000 clones, with roughly 79% as singletons. The genes are TRBV4-1 and TRBJ2-1; 7 nucleotides match TRBD2. This sequence was found in a woman aged 30 to 39 in good health and CMV-seropositive. Material: PBMCs. CDR3 sequence reads: CASSQVPGGRSYNEQFF. Here the CDR3 DNA reads TGCGCCAGCAGCCAAGTACCGGGGGGAAGATCCTACAATGAGCAGTTCTTC.